These T cell receptor beta chains were read from a single sample in a study of post-analysis software for immune sequencing data. One entry per CDR3 protein, called by TCRdb with MiXCR from the PCR reads. The repertoire consists of approximately 690,000 distinct CDR3 sequences, with approximately 60% occurring once and the leading ten covering about 11%. The specimen was blood. These receptors originate from a girl aged 2 to 10 with multiple sclerosis. Each CDR3 is given with its conserved first and last residue. Fields, in order: J gene, V gene, CDR3 protein.

j_call: TRBJ1-2
v_call: TRBV29-1
cdr3_aa: CSAVGGAYYGYTF

j_call: TRBJ2-4
v_call: TRBV29-1
cdr3_aa: CSVVEEDIQYF

j_call: TRBJ2-5
v_call: TRBV5-1
cdr3_aa: CASSLLEGSKTQYF

j_call: TRBJ2-1
v_call: TRBV9
cdr3_aa: CASSAGQTSYNEQVF

j_call: TRBJ2-3
v_call: TRBV6-5
cdr3_aa: CASSYPGLDTQYF

j_call: TRBJ2-5
v_call: TRBV10-3
cdr3_aa: CAIRGLAAGETQYF

j_call: TRBJ2-3
v_call: TRBV5-1
cdr3_aa: CASSKQREKADTQYF

j_call: TRBJ2-1
v_call: TRBV15
cdr3_aa: CATSILLAGVFDEQFF

j_call: TRBJ2-1
v_call: TRBV4-2
cdr3_aa: CASSQEASGNYNEQFF

j_call: TRBJ2-5
v_call: TRBV12-3/TRBV12-4
cdr3_aa: CASSLGRLSSTQYF

j_call: -
v_call: TRBV29-1
cdr3_aa: CSVESKVGQETYEQYF

j_call: TRBJ2-1
v_call: TRBV28
cdr3_aa: CASSPSSLEQFF

j_call: TRBJ2-3
v_call: TRBV29-1
cdr3_aa: CSVDDGSGTDTQYF